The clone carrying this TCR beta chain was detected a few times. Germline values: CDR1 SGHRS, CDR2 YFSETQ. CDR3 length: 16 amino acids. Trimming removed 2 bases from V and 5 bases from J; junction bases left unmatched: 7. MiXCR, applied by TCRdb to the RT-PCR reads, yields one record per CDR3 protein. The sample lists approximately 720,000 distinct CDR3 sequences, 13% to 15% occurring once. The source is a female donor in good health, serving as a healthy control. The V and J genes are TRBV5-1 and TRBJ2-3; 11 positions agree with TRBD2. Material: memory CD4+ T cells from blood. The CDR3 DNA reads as TGCGCCAGCAGCTTTACTAGCGGGAGTTATGGAGATACGCAGTATTTT. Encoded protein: CASSFTSGSYGDTQYF. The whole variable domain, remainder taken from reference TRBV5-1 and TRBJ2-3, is KAGVTQTPRYLIKTRGQQVTLSCSPISGHRSVSWYQQTPGQGLQFLFEYFSETQRNKGNFPGRFSGRQFSNSRSEMNVSTLELGDSALYLCASSFTSGSYGDTQYFGPGTRLTVL.